This T cell receptor (beta chain) came from a study of cytomegalovirus exposure and HLA in healthy donors. Study-wide results and limits: TRBV6-2, TRBV6-3 and other indistinguishable V segments were excluded. Presence/absence analyses supposed approximately even sequencing depth among donors. In a later analysis, at a false discovery rate of 0.05, fewer than 20,000 TCR beta sequences matched HLA alleles.

This clone came up once. Its antigen is undetermined. Primers: 60 Vbeta forward and 13 Jbeta reverse. Using immunoSEQ multiplex PCR, the repertoire was profiled, and TCRdb retains in-frame clones only, with some absent. Here the sample spans about 210,000 clones, about three quarters being singletons. V shed 3 bases and J shed 0 bases, with 11 bases lying between them. Germline V CDR1 and CDR2: MNHEY, SMNVEV (reference sequence). The CDR3 sequence is 16 residues long. The sequence derives from a male donor in good health and CMV-seronegative. The chain carries TRBV27 and TRBJ1-4; unclear D gene. Sequencing was performed on PBMCs. CDR3 sequence (DNA): TGTGCCAGCAGTTTTAGTTTCTTTTCAACTAATGAAAAACTGTTTTTT. This sequence encodes CASSFSFFSTNEKLFF.